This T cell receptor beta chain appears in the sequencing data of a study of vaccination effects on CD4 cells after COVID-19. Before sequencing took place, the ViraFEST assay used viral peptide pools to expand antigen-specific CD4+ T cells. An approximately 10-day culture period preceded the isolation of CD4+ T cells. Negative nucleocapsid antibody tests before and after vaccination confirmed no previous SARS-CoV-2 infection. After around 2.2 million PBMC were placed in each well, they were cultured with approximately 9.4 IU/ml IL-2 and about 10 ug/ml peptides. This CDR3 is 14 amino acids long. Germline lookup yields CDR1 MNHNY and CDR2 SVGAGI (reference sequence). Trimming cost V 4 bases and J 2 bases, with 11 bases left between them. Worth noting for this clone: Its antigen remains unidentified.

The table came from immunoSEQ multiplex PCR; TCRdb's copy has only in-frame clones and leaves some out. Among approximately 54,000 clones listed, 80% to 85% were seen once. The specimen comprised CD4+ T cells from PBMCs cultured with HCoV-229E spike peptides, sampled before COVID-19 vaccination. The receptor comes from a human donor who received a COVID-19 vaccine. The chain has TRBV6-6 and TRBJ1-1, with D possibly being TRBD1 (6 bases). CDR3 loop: CASSSQGSNTEAFF. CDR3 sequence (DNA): TGTGCCAGCAGTTCCCAGGGGTCAAACACTGAAGCTTTCTTT.